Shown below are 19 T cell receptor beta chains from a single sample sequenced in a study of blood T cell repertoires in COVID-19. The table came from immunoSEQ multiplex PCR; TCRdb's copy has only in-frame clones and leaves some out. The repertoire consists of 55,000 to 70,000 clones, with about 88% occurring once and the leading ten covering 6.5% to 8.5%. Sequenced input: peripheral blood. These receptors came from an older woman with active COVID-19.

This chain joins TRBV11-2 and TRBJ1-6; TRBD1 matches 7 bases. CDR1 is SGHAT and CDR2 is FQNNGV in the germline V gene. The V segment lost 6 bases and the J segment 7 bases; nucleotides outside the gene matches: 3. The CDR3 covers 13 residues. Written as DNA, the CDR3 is TGTGCCAGCAGTCGACAGGGAAATTCACCCCTCCACTTT. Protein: CASSRQGNSPLHF.

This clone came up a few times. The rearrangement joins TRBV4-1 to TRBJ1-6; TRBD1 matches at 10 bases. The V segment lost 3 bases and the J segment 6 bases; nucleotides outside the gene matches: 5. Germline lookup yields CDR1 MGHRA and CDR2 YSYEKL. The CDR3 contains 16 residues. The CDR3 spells CASSQRTGGINSPLHF. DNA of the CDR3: TGCGCCAGCAGCCAGCGGACAGGGGGTATTAATTCACCCCTCCACTTT.

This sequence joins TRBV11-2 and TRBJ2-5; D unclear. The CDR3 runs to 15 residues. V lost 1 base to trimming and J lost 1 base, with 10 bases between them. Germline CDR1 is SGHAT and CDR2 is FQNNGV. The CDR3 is CASSLGAPSQETQYF. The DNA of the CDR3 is TGTGCCAGCAGCTTAGGCGCCCCGAGCCAAGAGACCCAGTACTTC.

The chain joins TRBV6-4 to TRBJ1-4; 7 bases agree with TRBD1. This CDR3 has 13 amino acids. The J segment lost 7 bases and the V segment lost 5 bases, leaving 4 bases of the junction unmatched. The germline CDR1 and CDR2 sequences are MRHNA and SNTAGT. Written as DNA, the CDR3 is TGTGCCAGCAGTCAGGGGGTCGGTGAAAAACTGTTTTTT. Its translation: CASSQGVGEKLFF.

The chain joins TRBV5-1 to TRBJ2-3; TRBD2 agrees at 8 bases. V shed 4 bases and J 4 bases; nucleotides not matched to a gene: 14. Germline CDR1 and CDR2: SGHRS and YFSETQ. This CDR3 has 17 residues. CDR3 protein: CASSSEPGLETADTQYF. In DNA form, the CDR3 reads TGCGCCAGCAGCAGCGAGCCGGGACTAGAGACGGCAGATACGCAGTATTTT.

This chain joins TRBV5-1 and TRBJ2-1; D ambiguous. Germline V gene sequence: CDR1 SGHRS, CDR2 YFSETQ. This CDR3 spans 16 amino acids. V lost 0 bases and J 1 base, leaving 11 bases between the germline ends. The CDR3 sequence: CASSLAWKESYNEQFF. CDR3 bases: TGCGCCAGCAGCTTGGCCTGGAAGGAGTCCTACAATGAGCAGTTCTTC.

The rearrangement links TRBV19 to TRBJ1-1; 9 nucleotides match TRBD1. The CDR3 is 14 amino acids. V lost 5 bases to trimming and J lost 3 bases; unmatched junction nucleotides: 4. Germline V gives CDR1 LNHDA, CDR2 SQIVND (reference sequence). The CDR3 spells CASSDGDRDTEAFF. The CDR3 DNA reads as TGTGCCAGTAGTGACGGGGACAGGGACACTGAAGCTTTCTTT.

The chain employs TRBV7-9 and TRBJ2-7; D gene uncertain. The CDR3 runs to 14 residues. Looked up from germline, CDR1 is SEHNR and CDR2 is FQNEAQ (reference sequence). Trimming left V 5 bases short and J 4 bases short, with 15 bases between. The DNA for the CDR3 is TGTGCCAGCAGCCCCCAGGTCCCTGGGTACGAGCAGTACTTC. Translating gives CASSPQVPGYEQYF.

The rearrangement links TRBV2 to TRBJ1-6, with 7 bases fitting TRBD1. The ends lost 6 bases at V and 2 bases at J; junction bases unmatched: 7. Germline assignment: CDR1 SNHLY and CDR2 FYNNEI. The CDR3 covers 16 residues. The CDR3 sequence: CASRLQGYAYNSPLHF. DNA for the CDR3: TGTGCCAGCAGGCTACAGGGGTACGCCTATAATTCACCCCTCCACTTT.

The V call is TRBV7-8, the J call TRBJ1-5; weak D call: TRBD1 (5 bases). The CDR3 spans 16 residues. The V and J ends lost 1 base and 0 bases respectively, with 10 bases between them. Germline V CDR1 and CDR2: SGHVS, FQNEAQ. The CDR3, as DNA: TGTGCCAGCAGCTTAGGGGGGGTTTATAGCAATCAGCCCCAGCATTTT. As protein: CASSLGGVYSNQPQHF.

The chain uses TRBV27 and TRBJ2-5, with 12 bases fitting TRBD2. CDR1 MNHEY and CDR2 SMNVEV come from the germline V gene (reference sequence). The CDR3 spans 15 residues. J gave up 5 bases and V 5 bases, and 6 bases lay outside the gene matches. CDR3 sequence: CASSLTSGSYETQYF. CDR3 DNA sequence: TGTGCCAGCAGTCTGACTAGCGGGAGTTATGAGACCCAGTACTTC.

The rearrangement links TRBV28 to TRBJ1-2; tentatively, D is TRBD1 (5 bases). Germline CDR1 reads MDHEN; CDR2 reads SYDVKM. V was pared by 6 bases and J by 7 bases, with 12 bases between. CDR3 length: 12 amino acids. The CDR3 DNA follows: TGTGCCAGCAGGCTTCCCACAGGTGGCTACACCTTC. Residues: CASRLPTGGYTF.

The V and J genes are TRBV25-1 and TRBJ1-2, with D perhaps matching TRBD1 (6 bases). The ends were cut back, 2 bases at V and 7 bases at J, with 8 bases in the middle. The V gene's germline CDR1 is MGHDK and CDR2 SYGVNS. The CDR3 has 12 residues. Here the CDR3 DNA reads TGTGCCAGCAGTGAAAGGGGGTTTGGCTACACCTTC. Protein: CASSERGFGYTF.

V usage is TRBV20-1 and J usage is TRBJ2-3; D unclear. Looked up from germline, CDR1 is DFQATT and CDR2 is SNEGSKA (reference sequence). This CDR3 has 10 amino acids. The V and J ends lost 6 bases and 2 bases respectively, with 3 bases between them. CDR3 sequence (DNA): TGCAGTGCCCTCACAGATACGCAGTATTTT. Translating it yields CSALTDTQYF.

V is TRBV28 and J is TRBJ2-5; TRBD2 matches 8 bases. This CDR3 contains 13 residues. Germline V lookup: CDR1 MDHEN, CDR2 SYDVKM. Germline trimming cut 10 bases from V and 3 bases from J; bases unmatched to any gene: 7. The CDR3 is CATRAGAKETQYF. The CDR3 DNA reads TGTGCCACTCGAGCGGGGGCTAAAGAGACCCAGTACTTC.

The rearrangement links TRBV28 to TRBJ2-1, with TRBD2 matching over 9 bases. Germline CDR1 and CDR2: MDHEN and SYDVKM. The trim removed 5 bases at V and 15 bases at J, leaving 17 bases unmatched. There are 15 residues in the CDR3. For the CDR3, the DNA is TGTGCCAGCAGTAGAGCGGGAGGAGGGTGGAGCAGTGGGTTCTTC. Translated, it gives CASSRAGGGWSSGFF.

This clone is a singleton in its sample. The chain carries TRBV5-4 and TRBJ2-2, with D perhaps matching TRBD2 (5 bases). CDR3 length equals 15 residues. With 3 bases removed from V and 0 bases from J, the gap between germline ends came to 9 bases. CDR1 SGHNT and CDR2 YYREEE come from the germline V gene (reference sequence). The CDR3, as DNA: TGTGCCAGCAGCTATGAGCGGACGAACACCGGGGAGCTGTTTTTT. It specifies CASSYERTNTGELFF.

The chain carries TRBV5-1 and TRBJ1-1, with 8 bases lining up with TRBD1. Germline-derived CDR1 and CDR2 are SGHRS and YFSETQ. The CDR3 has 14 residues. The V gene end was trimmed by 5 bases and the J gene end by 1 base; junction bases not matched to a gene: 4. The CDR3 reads CASRRQGSNTEAFF. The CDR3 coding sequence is TGCGCCAGCAGACGACAGGGGTCGAACACTGAAGCTTTCTTT.

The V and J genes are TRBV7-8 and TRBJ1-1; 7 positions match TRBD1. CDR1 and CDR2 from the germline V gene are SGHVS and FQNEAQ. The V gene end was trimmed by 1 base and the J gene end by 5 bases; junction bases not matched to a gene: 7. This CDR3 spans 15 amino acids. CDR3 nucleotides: TGTGCCAGCAGCTTAGGGCAGGGGGTAATAACTGAAGCTTTCTTT. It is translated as CASSLGQGVITEAFF.